These 6 T cell receptor beta chains came from one sample sequenced in a study of T-cell memory formation after mild COVID-19. TCRdb called the 5' RACE reads again in MiXCR, with one record for every CDR3 protein. The repertoire has 550,000 to 650,000 distinct CDR3 sequences, 15% to 20% of them found once; the top ten carry roughly 7.8%. Sequencing input: PBMCs or a T cell subset sorted from them (not recorded which). Every receptor here comes from an adult woman who had mild COVID-19 (a few samples of this study predate the infection). Cell type and time point are not known.

CDR3 loop: CASSQDPDVWNTEAFF. The CDR3 region has the DNA TGTGCCAGCAGCCAGGACCCCGATGTTTGGAACACTGAAGCTTTCTTT. The chain couples TRBV14 to TRBJ1-1, with unresolved D. This CDR3 has 16 residues. Trimming removed 3 bases at V and 1 base at J, with 15 bases between. Germline-derived CDR1 and CDR2 are SGHDN and FVKESK.

This chain joins TRBV2 and TRBJ1-1; D is ambiguous. CDR3 size: 15 residues. In germline, CDR1 is SNHLY, CDR2 FYNNEI. The V end was cut by 7 bases, the J end by 3 bases, with 18 bases between. The DNA of the CDR3 is TGTGCCAGCATTTCGCGGTTCGGACTAGACACTGAAGCTTTCTTT. Its translation: CASISRFGLDTEAFF.

The rearrangement joins TRBV5-5 to TRBJ2-7, with 8 bases that match TRBD1. The junction had 4 bases not matched to a gene; V was cut back by 0 bases and J by 2 bases. This CDR3 has 15 residues. Per the germline V gene, CDR1 is SGHKS and CDR2 is YYEKEE (reference sequence). CDR3 nucleotide sequence: TGTGCCAGCAGCTTGGCGGACAGGGACGCCTACGAGCAGTACTTC. Translation gives CASSLADRDAYEQYF. The full variable domain, with the rest looked up from reference TRBV5-5 and TRBJ2-7, is DAGVTQSPTHLIKTRGQQVTLRCSPISGHKSVSWYQQVLGQGPQFIFQYYEKEERGRGNFPDRFSARQFPNYSSELNVNALLLGDSALYLCASSLADRDAYEQYFGPGTRLTVT.

The rearrangement joins TRBV6-2 or TRBV6-3 to TRBJ2-4; 8 bases fit TRBD2. The CDR3 has 18 residues. V dropped 4 bases and J dropped 0; count of bases not matched to a gene: 11. From germline, CDR1 is MNHEY and CDR2 SVGEGT. The CDR3 region has the DNA TGTGCCAGCAGTTCCGGGGAGCGGGGGACCCTAGCCAAAAACATTCAGTACTTC. Protein product: CASSSGERGTLAKNIQYF.

J is TRBJ2-1 and V is TRBV20-1, with 7 bases that match TRBD2. Germline V gives CDR1 DFQATT, CDR2 SNEGSKA (reference sequence). The CDR3 loop spans 15 amino acids. Trimming at V came to 3 bases and at J to 4 bases, leaving 9 bases not matched to a gene. The CDR3 bases are TGCAGTGCTAGTTCTGCGGGGAGGGATTACAATGAGCAGTTCTTC. This encodes CSASSAGRDYNEQFF.

The chain employs TRBV4-1 and TRBJ2-2, with D possibly being TRBD2 (6 bases). The germline gives CDR1 MGHRA, CDR2 YSYEKL. The CDR3 is 19 amino acids. Trimming removed 1 base at V and 2 bases at J, with 20 bases between. This CDR3 reads CASSQVIEGPGGNTGELFF. The DNA for the CDR3 is TGCGCCAGCAGCCAAGTTATAGAGGGTCCCGGGGGAAACACCGGGGAGCTGTTTTTT.